These 16 T cell receptor beta chains were sequenced from one sample in a study of blood T cell repertoires in COVID-19. Clones were read by immunoSEQ multiplex PCR, and TCRdb kept only the in-frame ones, dropping some. The table shows over 250,000 clones, with around 86% occurring only once. The sample comprised PBMCs or T cells enriched from blood (not recorded which). The receptors shown here come from a woman younger than 30 who had recovered from COVID-19.

The chain combines TRBV7-9 with TRBJ1-6; the D is unclear. Trimming cost V 5 bases and J 0 bases, with 8 bases left between them. Germline assignment: CDR1 SEHNR and CDR2 FQNEAQ (reference sequence). CDR3 size: 15 residues. The CDR3 sequence is CASSRGSSYNSPLHF. CDR3 coding DNA: TGTGCCAGCAGCAGAGGTAGCTCCTATAATTCACCCCTCCACTTT.

The V call is TRBV2, the J call TRBJ2-2; 12 bases are shared with TRBD2. The CDR3 is made up of 15 amino acids. CDR1 and CDR2 (germline): SNHLY, FYNNEI. V lost 6 bases to trimming and J lost 7 bases; unmatched junction nucleotides: 6. The CDR3 DNA reads as TGTGCCAGCAGGGAACTAGCGGGGGGTATCGGGGAGCTGTTTTTT. This translates into CASRELAGGIGELFF.

This clone was recorded once. The genes are TRBV11-3 and TRBJ1-1, with D unresolved. The germline V and J ends were trimmed by 5 bases and 8 bases, with 15 bases remaining between them. The germline gives CDR1 SGHNT, CDR2 YENEEA. The CDR3 spans 13 residues. The CDR3 region is CASSRARLEEAFF. The DNA of the CDR3 is TGTGCCAGCAGCAGAGCGCGACTCGAAGAAGCTTTCTTT.

The rearrangement uses TRBV6-6 and TRBJ1-2; 8 positions match TRBD1. CDR1 is MNHNY, CDR2 SVGAGI, per germline (reference sequence). The J segment lost 7 bases and the V segment lost 5 bases, leaving 6 bases of the junction unmatched. The CDR3 sequence is 13 residues long. CDR3 sequence: CASSKGTGRGYTF. The CDR3 DNA sequence: TGTGCCAGCAGTAAGGGGACAGGTCGTGGCTACACCTTC.

V gene TRBV7-9 combines with J gene TRBJ1-3; D unclear. V was shortened by 2 bases and J by 1 base, with 3 bases between the two germline ends. This CDR3 comprises 13 residues. The V gene's germline CDR1 is SEHNR and CDR2 FQNEAQ (reference sequence). CDR3 region: CASSLRSGNTIYF. The CDR3 DNA reads TGTGCCAGCAGCTTACGGTCTGGAAACACCATATATTTT.

The chain couples TRBV6-1 to TRBJ1-1; TRBD1 might be the D (6 bases). This CDR3 is 15 amino acids long. The V gene's germline CDR1 is MNHNS and CDR2 SASEGT. V lost 3 bases and J lost 0, with 11 bases in between. CDR3 in amino acids: CASSDGGLLNTEAFF. In nucleotides, the CDR3 is TGTGCCAGCAGTGACGGGGGGCTTTTGAACACTGAAGCTTTCTTT.

The chain couples TRBV7-9 to TRBJ1-2; 9 bases map to TRBD1. The CDR3 sequence is 13 residues long. Losses at the gene ends were 5 bases for V and 10 bases for J; bases not matched to a gene: 8. Germline V lookup: CDR1 SEHNR, CDR2 FQNEAQ (reference sequence). The CDR3, as DNA: TGTGCCAGCAGCCCCACGGACAGGGGAAACTACACCTTC. Residues: CASSPTDRGNYTF.

V is TRBV12-3 or TRBV12-4 and J is TRBJ1-1; D is uncertain. The CDR3 has 13 residues. V was pared by 5 bases and J by 2 bases, with 9 bases between. CDR3 in amino acids: CASSGDGNTEAFF. The CDR3, as DNA: TGTGCCAGCAGTGGAGACGGTAACACTGAAGCTTTCTTT.

The rearrangement uses TRBV24-1 and TRBJ2-2, with D unclear. Trimming removed 5 bases at V and 4 bases at J, with 13 bases between. CDR1 is KGHDR, CDR2 SFDVKD, per germline. The CDR3 consists of 15 residues. CDR3 DNA sequence: TGTGCCACCAGTGGGCCTTATTGGAGCACCGGGGAGCTGTTTTTT. It translates to CATSGPYWSTGELFF.

V usage is TRBV7-6 and J usage is TRBJ2-1; the D gene is possibly TRBD2 (5 bases). This CDR3 region has 16 residues. CDR1 is SGHVS and CDR2 is FNYEAQ in the germline V gene. The V end was cut by 4 bases, the J end by 0 bases, with 13 bases between. The CDR3 loop reads CASSSGLRPSYNEQFF. The CDR3 coding sequence is TGTGCCAGCAGCTCGGGATTAAGGCCCTCCTACAATGAGCAGTTCTTC.

The rearrangement links TRBV2 to TRBJ1-4; no clear D gene. This CDR3 region has 13 residues. CDR1 and CDR2 from the germline V gene are SNHLY and FYNNEI. The ends were cut back, 0 bases at V and 12 bases at J, with 11 bases in the middle. CDR3 residues: CASSEALGSELFF. The CDR3 DNA follows: TGTGCCAGCAGTGAAGCGCTAGGTTCGGAACTGTTTTTT.

J is TRBJ1-2 and V is TRBV29-1; D unclear. Trimming took off 1 base at V and 2 bases at J, with 20 bases between the two ends. This CDR3 region has 17 residues. From germline, CDR1 is SQVTM and CDR2 ANQGSEA. For the CDR3, the DNA is TGCAGCGTTGAAGGGGTAGACACCCAAGCACCCAACTATGGCTACACCTTC. The encoded protein is CSVEGVDTQAPNYGYTF.

The V call is TRBV27, the J call TRBJ1-2; weak D call: TRBD1 (5 bases). CDR1 is MNHEY and CDR2 is SMNVEV in the germline V gene (reference sequence). The V end lost 4 bases, the J end lost 8 bases, and 11 bases lay between the germline ends. The CDR3 covers 12 residues. The CDR3 nucleotides read TGTGCCAGCAGTTCTTACGGGGGAGGCTACACCTTC. Amino acid sequence: CASSSYGGGYTF.

J is TRBJ1-2 and V is TRBV4-3; no firm D call. Trimming removed 0 bases from V and 6 bases from J, with 17 bases in between. Germline V CDR1 and CDR2: LGHNA, YSLEER. CDR3 size: 16 residues. CDR3 loop: CASSQEEEVPRNGYTF. CDR3 DNA: TGCGCCAGCAGCCAAGAAGAGGAGGTCCCCAGGAATGGCTACACCTTC.

The chain has TRBV11-1 and TRBJ2-3, with D hard to call. The CDR3 loop spans 15 amino acids. The V gene lost 1 base and the J gene lost 2 bases, with 10 bases spanning the gap. Germline assignment: CDR1 SGHAT and CDR2 FQDESV (reference sequence). The DNA for the CDR3 is TGTGCCAGCAGCTTAGACTTCGTATACACAGATACGCAGTATTTT. This sequence encodes CASSLDFVYTDTQYF.

The rearrangement uses TRBV21-1 and TRBJ2-1; the table's D call TRBD2 went unverified against the DNA. TRBV21-1 constitutes a pseudogene. The CDR3 totals 16 residues. The chain's CDR3 is CASSKGGKYSYNEQFF. CDR3 nucleotides: TGTGCCAGCAGCAAAGGAGGAAAGTACTCCTACAATGAGCAGTTCTTC.